What follows are 29 T cell receptor beta chains derived from one specimen sequenced in a study of T cell responses to AZD1222 COVID-19 vaccine. Clones were sequenced by immunoSEQ multiplex PCR, and TCRdb holds only the in-frame ones, with some missing. This repertoire shows some 120,000 clones, around 89% found once; its top ten account for around a tenth. The starting material was peripheral blood, obtained 28 days after the second AZD1222 dose. The receptors derive from an adult who received the AZD1222 COVID-19 vaccine.

This chain links TRBV7-9 with TRBJ1-1; D is undetermined. The length of the CDR3 is 13 residues. Germline V lookup: CDR1 SEHNR, CDR2 FQNEAQ (reference sequence). With 7 bases removed from V and 3 bases from J, the gap between germline ends came to 12 bases. The CDR3 DNA follows: TGTGCCAGCACCTCAACTGCGGACACTGAAGCTTTCTTT. Translating it yields CASTSTADTEAFF.

Regarding this clone: This sample also contains other DNA sequences that code for the same CDR3. V and J are TRBV7-9 and TRBJ1-6, with D perhaps TRBD1 (6 bases). V lost 6 bases and J lost 11, with 20 bases in between. This CDR3 is 15 amino acids long. CDR1 and CDR2 (germline): SEHNR, FQNEAQ (reference sequence). The CDR3 loop reads CASSLSSQGTAPLHF. For the CDR3, the DNA is TGTGCCAGCAGTTTAAGTTCTCAGGGGACGGCACCCCTCCACTTT.

This clone was found once. The CDR3 here is CASSNQGAGEQYF. In nucleotides, the CDR3 is TGCGCCAGCAGCAACCAGGGGGCTGGCGAGCAGTACTTC. The chain links TRBV5-1 to TRBJ2-7; 8 nucleotides line up with TRBD1. The germline CDR1 and CDR2 sequences are SGHRS and YFSETQ. Losses at the gene ends were 4 bases for V and 6 bases for J; bases not matched to a gene: 6. The CDR3 totals 13 residues.

V is TRBV6-6 and J is TRBJ1-6, with D possibly TRBD1 on 5 matching bases. There are 17 residues in the CDR3. Germline lookup yields CDR1 MNHNY and CDR2 SVGAGI (reference sequence). V dropped 5 bases and J dropped 0 bases, with 14 bases sitting between them. The CDR3 protein is CASSGSDTSSYNSPLHF. The CDR3 coding sequence is TGTGCCAGCAGTGGATCGGACACGAGCTCCTATAATTCACCCCTCCACTTT.

The chain has TRBV5-6 and TRBJ1-2, with 7 nucleotides matching TRBD1. Germline trimming cut 6 bases from V and 4 bases from J; bases unmatched to any gene: 6. The CDR3 contains 13 residues. Germline V gives CDR1 SGHDT, CDR2 YYEEEE. Here the CDR3 reads CASNRQGSYGYTF. The CDR3 DNA is TGTGCCAGCAACCGACAGGGATCCTATGGCTACACCTTC.

The V gene is TRBV3-1 (or the pseudogene TRBV3-2), the J gene TRBJ1-1; D not resolved. This CDR3 spans 13 amino acids. Germline V gene lookup returns CDR1 LGHDT and CDR2 YNNKEL (reference sequence). V shed 1 base and J shed 11 bases, with 14 bases lying between them. The CDR3 spells CASSQGPHSGAFF. CDR3 sequence (DNA): TGTGCCAGCAGCCAAGGTCCGCACTCGGGGGCTTTCTTT.

CDR3 sequence reads: CASSRDRGGTIYF. The DNA for the CDR3 is TGTGCCAGCAGCCGGGACAGGGGGGGCACCATATATTTT. The chain uses TRBV7-2 and TRBJ1-3, with 11 positions matching TRBD1. The CDR3 runs 13 residues. The trim removed 5 bases at V and 9 bases at J, leaving 3 bases unmatched. Germline V CDR1 and CDR2: SGHTA, FQGNSA.

The chain joins TRBV19 to TRBJ2-7; D call uncertain. This CDR3 region has 14 residues. The V and J ends lost 4 bases and 2 bases respectively, with 12 bases between them. Germline lookup yields CDR1 LNHDA and CDR2 SQIVND (reference sequence). The CDR3 spells CASSRVDSTYEQYF. The DNA for the CDR3 is TGTGCCAGTAGTAGGGTCGATAGTACCTACGAGCAGTACTTC.

For this clone: This CDR3 is also generated by other DNA sequences in the sample. The chain is built from TRBV3-1 (or the pseudogene TRBV3-2) and TRBJ1-6; D remains unclear. Per the germline V gene, CDR1 is LGHDT and CDR2 is YNNKEL (reference sequence). Trimming stripped 3 bases from V and 8 bases from J, with 5 bases between. This CDR3 contains 12 residues. The CDR3 region has the DNA TGTGCCAGCAGCCAGGGTGATTCACCCCTCCACTTT. It specifies CASSQGDSPLHF.

The genes are TRBV28 and TRBJ1-1; D not certain. CDR3 length: 12 amino acids. Trimming took off 6 bases at V and 2 bases at J, with 7 bases between the two ends. Per the germline V gene, CDR1 is MDHEN and CDR2 is SYDVKM. The CDR3: CASRAPNTEAFF. CDR3 sequence (DNA): TGTGCCAGCAGGGCACCCAACACTGAAGCTTTCTTT.

This chain connects TRBV7-2 to TRBJ2-1; TRBD2 matches 7 bases. The trim removed 2 bases at V and 6 bases at J, leaving 10 bases unmatched. In germline, CDR1 is SGHTA, CDR2 FQGNSA. The CDR3 loop spans 16 amino acids. The CDR3 coding sequence is TGTGCCAGCAGCTTATTTACGGGAGGAATAGTCAATGAGCAGTTCTTC. This sequence encodes CASSLFTGGIVNEQFF.

The CDR3 spells CASSEGRHDHDQHF. The CDR3 region has the DNA TGTGCCAGCAGTGAGGGGAGGCACGATCATGACCAGCATTTT. The genes are TRBV2 and TRBJ1-5; no clear D. This CDR3 comprises 14 residues. Germline V gives CDR1 SNHLY, CDR2 FYNNEI. The germline V and J ends were trimmed by 3 bases and 12 bases, with 18 bases remaining between them.

The rearrangement joins TRBV6-5 to TRBJ1-1; D possibly corresponds to TRBD1 (5 bases). The germline CDR1 and CDR2 sequences are MNHEY and SVGAGI. The CDR3 runs to 14 residues. V was pared by 2 bases and J by 3 bases, with 10 bases between. The CDR3 protein is CASSYVDTDTEAFF. The CDR3 nucleotides read TGTGCCAGCAGTTACGTGGACACCGACACTGAAGCTTTCTTT.

The rearrangement links TRBV30 to TRBJ2-5, with D perhaps matching TRBD2 (6 bases). Germline V lookup: CDR1 GTSNPN, CDR2 SVGIG (reference sequence). The CDR3 spans 15 residues. The germline V and J ends were trimmed by 2 bases and 0 bases, with 13 bases remaining between them. DNA for the CDR3: TGTGCCTGGAGTCTAAACGGGGGTAACCAAGAGACCCAGTACTTC. Translation gives CAWSLNGGNQETQYF. The variable domain in full, with the rest retrieved from reference TRBV30 and TRBJ2-5, is SQTIHQWPATLVQPVGSPLSLECTVEGTSNPNLYWYRQAAGRGLQLLFYSVGIGQISSEVPQNLSASRPQDRQFILSSKKLLLSDSGFYLCAWSLNGGNQETQYFGPGTRLLVL.

The chain has TRBV24-1 and TRBJ1-2; D gene uncertain. Germline CDR1 is KGHDR and CDR2 is SFDVKD. V was shortened by 4 bases and J by 8 bases, with 13 bases between the two germline ends. This CDR3 has 13 amino acids. CDR3 residues: CATSESSRGGYTF. CDR3 nucleotides: TGTGCCACCAGTGAATCCAGTCGAGGCGGCTACACCTTC.

The rearrangement joins TRBV27 to TRBJ2-6; possible D gene TRBD1, 6 bases. This CDR3 region has 16 residues. The germline V gene has CDR1 MNHEY and CDR2 SMNVEV (reference sequence). V dropped 6 bases and J dropped 2 bases, with 14 bases sitting between them. The CDR3 spells CASSLRWDTGANVLTF. The DNA for the CDR3 is TGTGCCAGCAGCCTTCGTTGGGACACTGGGGCCAACGTCCTGACTTTC.

The chain recombines TRBV5-1 with TRBJ2-3; D unclear. Germline V lookup: CDR1 SGHRS, CDR2 YFSETQ. The V end was cut by 6 bases, the J end by 0 bases, with 8 bases between. The length of the CDR3 is 13 residues. CDR3 sequence (DNA): TGCGCCAGCACTTCGTCTAGCACAGATACGCAGTATTTT. Its translation: CASTSSSTDTQYF.

This clone was detected only once. CDR3 region: CASSEGGGREAFF. In DNA, the CDR3 is TGCGCCAGCAGTGAGGGGGGAGGGCGAGAAGCTTTCTTT. The chain has TRBV10-2 and TRBJ1-1, with D maybe TRBD1 (5 bases). Trimming took 2 bases from V and 8 from J, leaving 12 bases between them. The length of the CDR3 is 13 residues. Germline V CDR1 and CDR2: WSHSY, SAAADI.

The rearrangement uses TRBV5-5 and TRBJ2-2; D is undetermined. The germline V gene has CDR1 SGHKS and CDR2 YYEKEE (reference sequence). The CDR3 is 15 residues long. V dropped 7 bases and J dropped 0 bases, with 13 bases sitting between them. The CDR3 DNA reads as TGTGCCAGCCGGGCGATCGGAACGAACACCGGGGAGCTGTTTTTT. It encodes CASRAIGTNTGELFF.

V usage is TRBV28 and J usage is TRBJ1-2, with 8 bases aligning to TRBD1. Trimming at V came to 6 bases and at J to 2 bases, leaving 11 bases not matched to a gene. From germline, CDR1 is MDHEN and CDR2 SYDVKM. CDR3 length: 16 residues. CDR3 DNA sequence: TGTGCCAGCAGCCTAGCGGGACAGGAAAGGAACTATGGCTACACCTTC. It translates to CASSLAGQERNYGYTF.

CDR3 sequence (DNA): TGTGCCAGCAGTGGCCCTGGACAGGGGGCGAGTAGCAATCAGCCCCAGCATTTT. Protein sequence: CASSGPGQGASSNQPQHF. The chain couples TRBV6-1 to TRBJ1-5; 11 nucleotides line up with TRBD1. The germline gives CDR1 MNHNS, CDR2 SASEGT. The CDR3 spans 18 residues. V shed 4 bases, J shed 0 bases, and the junction held 8 bases outside the gene matches.

This rearrangement joins TRBV18 to TRBJ1-1; the D is unclear. CDR1 and CDR2 from the germline V gene are KGHSH and LQKENI. Trimming pared 2 bases from V and 3 bases from J, leaving 7 bases between. The CDR3 covers 13 residues. CDR3 sequence: CASSPARDTEAFF. Here the CDR3 DNA reads TGTGCCAGCTCACCAGCTCGGGACACTGAAGCTTTCTTT. The complete variable domain, with remaining parts taken from reference TRBV18 and TRBJ1-1, reads NAGVMQNPRHLVRRRGQEARLRCSPMKGHSHVYWYRQLPEEGLKFMVYLQKENIIDESGMPKERFSAEFPKEGPSILRIQQVVRGDSAAYFCASSPARDTEAFFGQGTRLTVV.

This clone is medium-sized (0.01 to 0.1%). Relative to the germline gene, one junction end is altered; a read error may explain this. This chain links TRBV27 with TRBJ1-1; D uncertain. The CDR3 has 15 residues. Per the germline V gene, CDR1 is MNHEY and CDR2 is SMNVEV (reference sequence). Here the CDR3 DNA reads TGTGCCAGCCGTTTCGCCCAGGCGAAGAACACTGAAGCTTTCTTT. It specifies CASRFAQAKNTEAFF.

The chain recombines TRBV3-1 (or the pseudogene TRBV3-2) with TRBJ2-5; 7 positions agree with TRBD1. Germline V gene sequence: CDR1 LGHDT, CDR2 YNNKEL (reference sequence). This CDR3 is 15 amino acids long. The V gene end was trimmed by 1 base and the J gene end by 6 bases; junction bases not matched to a gene: 8. In DNA, the CDR3 is TGTGCCAGCAGCCAAGGCCTTTCAGGGGGTCAGACCCAGTACTTC. Its protein product is CASSQGLSGGQTQYF.

The chain has TRBV7-8 and TRBJ2-2, with TRBD1 matching 8 bases. This CDR3 region has 15 residues. V dropped 5 bases and J dropped 5; count of bases not matched to a gene: 7. Germline V CDR1 and CDR2: SGHVS, FQNEAQ. CDR3 in amino acids: CASSVGQGGTGELFF. The CDR3 DNA reads TGTGCCAGCAGCGTTGGACAGGGTGGGACCGGGGAGCTGTTTTTT.

This sequence joins TRBV30 and TRBJ2-7; 10 bases are shared with TRBD2. The CDR3 totals 14 residues. CDR1 is GTSNPN and CDR2 is SVGIG in the germline V gene (reference sequence). J was trimmed by 3 bases and V by 0 bases; bases with no gene match: 2. The CDR3 DNA reads as TGTGCCTGGAGTGTAGGGACTAGCGTCTACGAGCAGTACTTC. This sequence encodes CAWSVGTSVYEQYF.

The chain employs TRBV27 and TRBJ2-2; 10 positions agree with TRBD1. J lost 3 bases, V lost 6 bases, and 10 bases had no gene match. This CDR3 region has 17 residues. Germline-derived CDR1 and CDR2 are MNHEY and SMNVEV (reference sequence). The CDR3 loop reads CASRTIFGTGDTGELFF. CDR3 bases: TGTGCCAGCAGAACGATCTTTGGGACAGGGGACACCGGGGAGCTGTTTTTT.

V is TRBV5-1 and J is TRBJ2-1; perhaps TRBD2 as D (5 bases). CDR1 is SGHRS and CDR2 is YFSETQ in the germline V gene. The CDR3 has 14 residues. Deletions cut 2 bases from V and 8 bases from J, with 14 bases between. The CDR3 region has the DNA TGCGCCAGCAGCTTAGGCCTACCGAGGGATGAGCAGTTCTTC. It specifies CASSLGLPRDEQFF.

This clone occurred once. The chain links TRBV3-1 (or the pseudogene TRBV3-2) to TRBJ2-3, with 9 bases fitting TRBD2. The CDR3 extends over 15 amino acids. After removal of 0 bases from V and 7 bases from J, the junction contained 5 bases not matched to a gene. Germline CDR1 is LGHDT and CDR2 is YNNKEL (reference sequence). CDR3 protein: CASSQDGLAGNTQYF. The CDR3 bases are TGTGCCAGCAGCCAAGACGGGCTAGCGGGGAATACGCAGTATTTT.